These T cell receptor beta chains were read from a single sample in a study of post-analysis software for immune sequencing data. TCRdb recomputed calls from the PCR reads with MiXCR, one row per CDR3 protein. Among some 690,000 distinct CDR3 sequences listed, 25% to 30% were seen once. The sample was blood. The receptors shown here come from a girl between 5 and 17 years old with multiple sclerosis. Each CDR3 is given with its conserved first and last residue. A D gene is named only where the DNA matches it firmly. Clone size is not always given. Where it is, it says once, few, many or a class for expanded clones.

clone size	V gene	D gene	J gene	CDR3 DNA	CDR3 protein
few	TRBV6-5	-	TRBJ2-5	TGTGCCAGCTTTTCGGGACCTACCCAAGAGACCCAGTACTTC	CASFSGPTQETQYF
-	TRBV28	TRBD2	TRBJ2-7	TGTGCCAGCAGTTCCCGGACTAGCGGGGGCTCCTACGAGCAGTACTTC	CASSSRTSGGSYEQYF
few	TRBV7-8	TRBD2	TRBJ2-7	TGTGCCAGCAGCGTTGATGGACTAGCGGGAGGTTACGAGCAGTACTTC	CASSVDGLAGGYEQYF
few	TRBV20-1	-	TRBJ2-4	TGCAGTGCAAAAGGACAGTCGGACAAAAACATTCAGTACTTC	CSAKGQSDKNIQYF
few	TRBV28	TRBD1	TRBJ2-7	TGTCAAACCGGGACAGGGCCCTACGAGCAGTACTTC	CQTGTGPYEQYF
few	TRBV2	-	TRBJ1-2	TGTGCCAGCACCTGGGGACCTGCTGGCTACACCTTC	CASTWGPAGYTF
-	TRBV28	TRBD1	TRBJ2-2	TGTGCCAGTACAGGGGTGGACACCGGGGAGCTGTTTTTT	CASTGVDTGELFF
-	TRBV20-1	TRBD2	TRBJ2-3	TGCAGTGCTAGAGATCCGAGGGGACTAGCGGGGGGGGAAGGAAACACAGATACGCAGTATTTT	CSARDPRGLAGGEGNTDTQYF
-	TRBV20-1	-	TRBJ1-1	TGCAGTGCCCCCCGTGTAGCCCGTGAGGCTGAAGCTTTCTTT	CSAPRVAREAEAFF
many	TRBV6-1	-	TRBJ2-1	TGTGCCAGCAGTGAAGCGGGCAGCTCCTACAATGAGCAGTTCTTC	CASSEAGSSYNEQFF
many	TRBV20-1	-	TRBJ2-5	TGCAGTGCTAGACCTGGCGGCGAGACCCAGTACTTC	CSARPGGETQYF
-	TRBV29-1	-	TRBJ1-1	TGCAGCGTTGGGGGGAGGGTTGATGAAGCTTTCTTT	CSVGGRVDEAFF
-	TRBV6-1	-	TRBJ1-3	TGTGCCAGCAGTGAATATGTCGAACCTGGAAACACCATATATTTT	CASSEYVEPGNTIYF
-	TRBV5-6	-	TRBJ2-1	TGTGCCAGCAGCTTGGTTCCGGCGTGGAGTGAGCAGTTCTTC	CASSLVPAWSEQFF
-	TRBV5-1	-	TRBJ1-1	TGCGCCAGCAGCTTGGCCCGGGGGCGAGGCACTGAAGCTTTCTTT	CASSLARGRGTEAFF
-	TRBV6-2/TRBV6-3	TRBD1	TRBJ2-5	TGTGCCAGCAGACACCCGGGACAGGGTGCTATGACCCAGTACTTC	CASRHPGQGAMTQYF
few	TRBV10-3	-	TRBJ1-1	TGTGCCATCCCCGACGGGAGGTCTGAAGCTTTCTTT	CAIPDGRSEAFF
-	TRBV20-1	-	TRBJ2-3	TGCAGTGCTGGGGGGGCTAGCACAGATACGCAGTATTTT	CSAGGASTDTQYF
-	TRBV6-6	-	TRBJ2-7	TGTGCCAGCAGTTACTACCCAGGGGCCTACGAGCAGTACTTC	CASSYYPGAYEQYF
-	TRBV2	TRBD1	TRBJ1-5	TGTGCCAGCAGAGCACAGGGGGTTAGCAATCAGCCCCAGCATTTT	CASRAQGVSNQPQHF
few	TRBV12-3/TRBV12-4	-	TRBJ1-5	TGTGCCAGCAGTTTCCCCGGTTCTAAGCCCCAGCATTTT	CASSFPGSKPQHF
-	TRBV4-3	-	TRBJ1-2	TGCGCCAGCAGCTTCCGGGCAGACGCTAACTATGGCTACACCTTC	CASSFRADANYGYTF
-	TRBV9	TRBD1	TRBJ1-1	TGTGCCAGCAGCGCGCGAGCAGACAGGGCCACTGAAGCTTTCTTT	CASSARADRATEAFF
many	TRBV10-3	-	TRBJ2-3	TGTGCCATCAGTGCTAGCACAGATACGCAGTATTTT	CAISASTDTQYF
-	TRBV9	TRBD1	TRBJ1-2	TGTGCCCCGAGAGGGACAGGGAAGGGCTACACCTTC	CAPRGTGKGYTF
few	TRBV10-3	TRBD2	TRBJ2-7	TGTGCCATCAGTGGGTTAGCGGGAGCGCACGAGCAGTACTTC	CAISGLAGAHEQYF
-	TRBV28	-	TRBJ2-1	TGTGCCAGCAGTCCACCCGGGACTCCGAAAAATGAGCAGTTCTTC	CASSPPGTPKNEQFF
few	TRBV25-1	TRBD1	TRBJ1-2	TGTGCCAGCAGGGACAGGGGTGGCTACACCTTC	CASRDRGGYTF